This T cell receptor (beta chain) derives from a study of blood T cell repertoires in COVID-19. Overall study: T cells, B-cell-depleted T cells, or PBMCs supplied cDNA or gDNA.

V lost 4 bases, J lost 7 bases, and 11 bases lay in between. The CDR3 loop spans 12 amino acids. Germline-derived CDR1 and CDR2 are SQVTM and ANQGSEA. As handled by the study authors: Amplification of reference gene primers was used by the study to estimate nucleated cell counts. Sequencing used immunoSEQ multiplex PCR; TCRdb keeps in-frame clones, though not all of them. Clone size and the V and J calls come from that table; the DNA yielded D and trimming. The table records under 250,000 clones, 70% to 90% of them present only once. J is TRBJ1-5 and V is TRBV29-1; D call uncertain. The source is a woman between 70 and 85 years old with active or convalescent COVID-19. The material sequenced was peripheral blood. The CDR3 DNA is TGCAGCGTTGGGGCGGGTCGGCAGCCCCAGCATTTT. Translating gives CSVGAGRQPQHF.